This TCR beta chain was documented in a study of blood T cell repertoires in COVID-19. Turning to the study itself: Material from acute and convalescent COVID-19 was sourced from the United States, Italy and Spain. T cells, B-cell-depleted T cells, or PBMCs provided the cDNA or gDNA that served as material.

Original processing methods: From reference gene primer amplification, estimates of nucleated cell counts were derived. Measured with immunoSEQ multiplex PCR; TCRdb has only the in-frame clones, and not every one. That table supplies the V and J calls and clone size; D and trimming were determined from the DNA. Here the sample spans around 100,000 clones, approximately 90% being singletons. CDR1 and CDR2 from the germline V gene are LNHDA and SQIVND (reference sequence). The CDR3 sequence is 13 residues long. V was trimmed by 6 bases and J by 5 bases, leaving 11 bases between them. This chain links TRBV19 with TRBJ1-5; D is uncertain. The sample was peripheral blood. The sequence derives from a man aged 50-60 years with active COVID-19. The chain's CDR3 is CASSLVVHQPQHF. In nucleotides, the CDR3 is TGTGCCAGTAGCTTGGTAGTCCATCAGCCCCAGCATTTT.